Shown below are 7 T cell receptor beta chains from a single sample sequenced in a study of cytomegalovirus exposure and HLA in healthy donors (dated by TCRdb to 2015 to 2018). Libraries were prepared through the immunoSEQ multiplex PCR assay. The table was pulled from immuneACCESS by TCRdb, which kept in-frame rearrangements only. Such tables lose some clones; where checked, under half of the loss comes from unresolved V genes, and the rest has no known cause. Counted in this sample were tens of thousands of clones; 85% to 95% of them appeared once. Roughly 3.2% of the sample comes from the top ten. The specimen sequenced was PBMCs. Source of these receptors: a woman between 18 and 29 years old in good health and CMV-seropositive.

This clone has just one count. The rearrangement links TRBV4-2 to TRBJ1-2; TRBD1 agrees at 7 bases. Germline V gives CDR1 LGHNA, CDR2 YNFKEQ. This CDR3 is 16 amino acids long. J was trimmed by 0 bases and V by 1 base; bases with no gene match: 5. The CDR3 protein is CASSQAGTVTNYGYTF. CDR3 coding DNA: TGTGCCAGCAGCCAAGCCGGGACAGTGACTAACTATGGCTACACCTTC.

The rearrangement links TRBV4-1 to TRBJ2-7; 7 positions match TRBD1. The CDR3 length is 17 residues. From germline, CDR1 is MGHRA and CDR2 YSYEKL. Trimming cost V 2 bases and J 2 bases; bases outside gene matches: 12. The CDR3 sequence: CASSQKILGGDAYEQYF. DNA of the CDR3: TGCGCCAGCAGCCAAAAGATTTTAGGGGGCGACGCCTACGAGCAGTACTTC.

The chain is built from TRBV19 and TRBJ2-4, with a weak D call TRBD1 (5 bases). The ends were cut back, 4 bases at V and 5 bases at J, with 12 bases in the middle. CDR1 and CDR2 (germline): LNHDA, SQIVND (reference sequence). This CDR3 has 14 residues. CDR3: CASSNYRPENIQYF. Here the CDR3 DNA reads TGTGCCAGTAGTAATTACAGGCCAGAAAACATTCAGTACTTC.

The chain uses TRBV4-2 and TRBJ1-4; D is perhaps TRBD1 (6 bases). This CDR3 has 16 residues. Per the germline V gene, CDR1 is LGHNA and CDR2 is YNFKEQ. With 0 bases removed from V and 7 bases from J, the gap between germline ends came to 15 bases. The CDR3 protein is CASSQESGGLGEKLFF. In DNA form, the CDR3 reads TGTGCCAGCAGCCAAGAATCGGGGGGCCTGGGTGAAAAACTGTTTTTT.

The chain employs TRBV9 and TRBJ2-5; 9 bases map to TRBD2. V was pared by 2 bases and J by 4 bases, with 6 bases of the junction left unmatched. This CDR3 is 15 amino acids long. CDR1 and CDR2 (germline): SGDLS, YYNGEE. The CDR3 protein is CASSVGLAGRETQYF. The CDR3 bases are TGTGCCAGCAGCGTGGGGCTAGCGGGAAGAGAGACCCAGTACTTC.

The chain carries TRBV7-2 and TRBJ2-7; 10 bases match TRBD2. The CDR3 consists of 14 residues. Germline values: CDR1 SGHTA, CDR2 FQGNSA. V was clipped by 4 bases and J by 5 bases; unmatched bases: 5. The CDR3 nucleotides read TGTGCCAGCAGCTCAAATAGCGGGAGGAACGAGCAGTACTTC. Amino acids: CASSSNSGRNEQYF.

CDR3 nucleotide sequence: TGTGCCAGCAGCCAAGATGTTTTAGTAGAGACATTTCACAATGAGCAGTTCTTC. Its translation is CASSQDVLVETFHNEQFF. V and J are TRBV4-2 and TRBJ2-1; the D is unclear. The V gene lost 0 bases and the J gene lost 5 bases, with 20 bases spanning the gap. The CDR3 extends over 18 amino acids. CDR1 is LGHNA, CDR2 YNFKEQ, per germline.